This TCR beta chain was obtained from a study of blood T cell repertoires in COVID-19. Looking at the study overall: Spain, Italy and the United States supplied samples that represented acute and convalescent COVID-19. From T cells, B-cell-depleted T cells, or PBMCs came the material, which was cDNA or gDNA.

Per the authors' pipeline: Nucleated cell number was recorded as an estimate derived from reference gene primer amplification. Sequencing was performed with immunoSEQ multiplex PCR; in TCRdb, only in-frame clones are kept and a portion is missing. V, J and clone size derive from that table, while D and trimming were established from the DNA sequence. This sample has 200,000 to 250,000 clones; 70% to 90% occur once, and the top ten carry approximately 12%. V was cut by 1 base and J by 6 bases, with 9 bases left in between. Germline assignment: CDR1 LNHDA and CDR2 SQIVND (reference sequence). The CDR3 covers 14 residues.

The sequenced sample consisted of peripheral blood. This chain uses TRBV19 with TRBJ2-2, with a possible D match to TRBD2 (5 bases). This clonotype was sampled from a woman aged 18 to 35 who had recovered from COVID-19. The CDR3 reads CASSIGPGSGELFF. The CDR3 bases are TGTGCCAGTAGTATAGGACCGGGGTCCGGGGAGCTGTTTTTT. The full variable domain, its missing parts supplied by reference TRBV19 and TRBJ2-2, is DGGITQSPKYLFRKEGQNVTLSCEQNLNHDAMYWYRQDPGQGLRLIYYSQIVNDFQKGDIAEGYSVSREKKESFPLTVTSAQKNPTAFYLCASSIGPGSGELFFGEGSRLTVL.